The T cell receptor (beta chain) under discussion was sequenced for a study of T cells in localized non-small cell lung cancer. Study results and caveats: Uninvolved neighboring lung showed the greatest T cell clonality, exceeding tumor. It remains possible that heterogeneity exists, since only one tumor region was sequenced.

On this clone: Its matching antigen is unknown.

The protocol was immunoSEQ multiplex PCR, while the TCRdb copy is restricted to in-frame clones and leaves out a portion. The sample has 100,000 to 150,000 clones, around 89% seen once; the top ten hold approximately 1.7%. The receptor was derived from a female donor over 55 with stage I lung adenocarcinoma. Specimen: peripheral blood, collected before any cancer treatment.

The CDR3 DNA sequence: TGTGCCAGCAAGGAGGCCTGGAGCACAGATACGCAGTATTTT. Translation: CASKEAWSTDTQYF. J is TRBJ2-3 and V is TRBV7-9, with D possibly matching TRBD2 (5 bases). Germline CDR1 is SEHNR and CDR2 is FQNEAQ (reference sequence). The V gene lost 7 bases and the J gene lost 0 bases, with 11 bases spanning the gap. This CDR3 contains 14 residues.